This T cell receptor (beta chain) came from a study of blood T cell repertoires in COVID-19. Study information: Sources were T cells, B-cell-depleted T cells, or PBMCs; the material itself was cDNA or gDNA.

CDR1 and CDR2 (germline): MNHEY, SMNVEV (reference sequence). The CDR3 totals 17 residues. Trimming left V 1 base short and J 5 bases short, with 15 bases between. Measured with immunoSEQ multiplex PCR; TCRdb has only the in-frame clones, and not every one. The sample lists a few hundred thousand clones; roughly nine tenths were seen once. Specimen: peripheral blood. V and J are TRBV27 and TRBJ1-6; D is ambiguous. The clonotype was recovered from a woman aged 40 to 49 who had recovered from COVID-19. The CDR3 sequence: CASSLFGNLGNNSPLHF. CDR3 nucleotides: TGTGCCAGCAGTTTATTTGGAAACCTCGGGAATAATTCACCCCTCCACTTT.